Below, one T cell receptor beta chain is given with its context. Its specificity is not known. V gave up 10 bases and J gave up 3 bases, with 15 bases separating them. The CDR3 is 13 residues long. Germline CDR1 reads MDHEN; CDR2 reads SYDVKM. The data were taken from a study of T cell responses to AZD1222 COVID-19 vaccine. Study outcomes and limitations: The study sampled repertoires only after the peak T cell response.

Data came from immunoSEQ multiplex PCR; TCRdb stores just in-frame clones and leaves some out. The data contain 90,000 to 120,000 clones, about nine tenths of them singletons. This clonotype originated in an adult who received the AZD1222 COVID-19 vaccine. Material: peripheral blood, obtained 28 days after the second AZD1222 dose. The V call is TRBV28, the J call TRBJ1-1, with D perhaps TRBD1 (6 bases). The CDR3 loop is CATSGDAHTEAFF. The CDR3 region has the DNA TGTGCCACCTCAGGGGATGCGCACACTGAAGCTTTCTTT.